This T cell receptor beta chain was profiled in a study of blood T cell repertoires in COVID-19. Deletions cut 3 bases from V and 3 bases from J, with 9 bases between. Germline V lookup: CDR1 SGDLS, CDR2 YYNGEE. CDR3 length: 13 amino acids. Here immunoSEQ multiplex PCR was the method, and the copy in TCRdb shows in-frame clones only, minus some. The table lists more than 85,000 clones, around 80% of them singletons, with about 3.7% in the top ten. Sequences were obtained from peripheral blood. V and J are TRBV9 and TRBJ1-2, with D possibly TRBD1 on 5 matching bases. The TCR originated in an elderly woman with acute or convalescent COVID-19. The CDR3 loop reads CASSGAGYYGYTF. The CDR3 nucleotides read TGTGCCAGCAGCGGAGCAGGGTACTATGGCTACACCTTC.